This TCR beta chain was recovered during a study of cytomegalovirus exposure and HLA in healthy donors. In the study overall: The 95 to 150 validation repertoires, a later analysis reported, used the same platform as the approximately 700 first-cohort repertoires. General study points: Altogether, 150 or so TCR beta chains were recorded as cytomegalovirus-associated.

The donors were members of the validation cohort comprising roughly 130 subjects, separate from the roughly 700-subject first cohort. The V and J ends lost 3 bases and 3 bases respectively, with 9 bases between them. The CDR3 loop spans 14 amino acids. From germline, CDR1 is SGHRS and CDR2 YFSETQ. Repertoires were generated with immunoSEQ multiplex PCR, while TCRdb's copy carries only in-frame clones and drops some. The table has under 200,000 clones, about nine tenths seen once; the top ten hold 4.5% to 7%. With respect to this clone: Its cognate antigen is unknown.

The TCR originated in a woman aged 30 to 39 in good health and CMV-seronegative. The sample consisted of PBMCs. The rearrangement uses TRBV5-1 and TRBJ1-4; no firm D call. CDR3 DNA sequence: TGCGCCAGCAGCTCGGACGGGCCTAATGAAAAACTGTTTTTT. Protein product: CASSSDGPNEKLFF.